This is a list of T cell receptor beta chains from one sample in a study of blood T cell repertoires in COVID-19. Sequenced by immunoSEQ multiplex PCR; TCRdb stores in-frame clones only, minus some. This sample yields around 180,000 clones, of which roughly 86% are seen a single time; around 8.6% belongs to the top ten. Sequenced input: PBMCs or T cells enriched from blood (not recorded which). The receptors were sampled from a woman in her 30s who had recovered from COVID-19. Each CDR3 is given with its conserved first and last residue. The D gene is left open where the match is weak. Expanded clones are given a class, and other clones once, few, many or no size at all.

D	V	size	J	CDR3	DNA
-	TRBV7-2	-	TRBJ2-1	CASSDLNSNRASSYNEQFF	TGTGCCAGCAGCGACTTGAATAGCAACAGGGCCAGCTCCTACAATGAGCAGTTCTTC
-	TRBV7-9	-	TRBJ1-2	CASSLGTDYGYTF	TGTGCCAGCAGCCTCGGGACTGACTATGGCTACACCTTC
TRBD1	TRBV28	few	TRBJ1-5	CASSPDGQVPLDSNQPQHF	TGTGCCAGCAGTCCCGACGGACAGGTACCCTTGGATAGCAATCAGCCCCAGCATTTT
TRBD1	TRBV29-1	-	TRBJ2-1	CSVEGQTSYNEQFF	TGCAGCGTCGAGGGACAGACCTCCTACAATGAGCAGTTCTTC
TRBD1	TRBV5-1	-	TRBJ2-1	CASSFIGQGLHEQFF	TGCGCCAGCAGCTTTATAGGACAGGGGTTGCATGAGCAGTTCTTC
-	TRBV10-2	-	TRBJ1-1	CASSESGRQNTEAFF	TGCGCCAGCAGTGAATCAGGCAGACAAAACACTGAAGCTTTCTTT
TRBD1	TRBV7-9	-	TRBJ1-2	CASSLSQGAGGGLHGYTF	TGTGCCAGCAGCCTCAGCCAAGGGGCAGGGGGCGGTTTACATGGCTACACCTTC
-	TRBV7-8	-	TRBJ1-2	CASSLAAGYGYTF	TGTGCCAGCAGCTTAGCGGCAGGCTATGGCTACACCTTC
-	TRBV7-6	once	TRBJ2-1	CASSLAPDLMLF	TGTGCCAGCAGCTTAGCGCCGGACTTGATGCTCTTC
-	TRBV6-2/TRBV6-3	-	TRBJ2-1	CASSDRDSIYNEQFF	TGTGCCAGCAGTGACCGGGACTCAATCTACAATGAGCAGTTCTTC
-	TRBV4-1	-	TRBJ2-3	CASSQRQRPMSTDTQYF	TGCGCCAGCAGCCAACGACAACGACCAATGTCCACAGATACGCAGTATTTT
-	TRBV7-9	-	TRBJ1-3	CASSYSDTIYF	TGTGCCAGCAGCTATTCGGACACCATATATTTT
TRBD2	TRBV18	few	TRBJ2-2	CASSPPRLASPGELFF	TGTGCCAGCTCACCGCCTCGACTAGCATCCCCCGGGGAGCTGTTTTTT
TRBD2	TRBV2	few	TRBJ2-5	CASSELASPQETQYF	TGTGCCAGCAGCGAACTAGCGAGCCCACAAGAGACCCAGTACTTC
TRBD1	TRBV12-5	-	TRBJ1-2	CASGLLPGQRRLKDLTTYGYTF	TGTGCTAGTGGTTTGCTCCCGGGACAGCGAAGACTCAAGGACTTGACGACTTATGGCTACACCTTC
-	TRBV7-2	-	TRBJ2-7	CASSRLGGTYYEQYF	TGTGCCAGCAGCCGCTTAGGCGGGACCTATTACGAGCAGTACTTC
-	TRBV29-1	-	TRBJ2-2	CSVESHTGELFF	TGCAGCGTTGAATCTCACACCGGGGAGCTGTTTTTT
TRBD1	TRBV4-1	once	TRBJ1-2	CASSQEGQGRRSDTF	TGCGCCAGCAGCCAAGAGGGACAGGGGCGAAGATCCGACACCTTC
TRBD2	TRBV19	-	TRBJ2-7	CASSSGTSGSYEQYF	TGTGCCAGTAGTTCGGGGACTAGCGGGTCCTACGAGCAGTACTTC
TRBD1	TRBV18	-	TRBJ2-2	CASSPPATGVGELFF	TGTGCCAGCTCACCACCAGCGACAGGGGTCGGGGAGCTGTTTTTT
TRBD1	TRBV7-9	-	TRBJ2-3	CASSSQGILDTQYF	TGTGCCAGCAGCTCACAGGGGATACTAGATACGCAGTATTTT
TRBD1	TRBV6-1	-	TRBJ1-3	CASSDPGQGSGNTIYF	TGTGCCAGCAGTGACCCGGGACAGGGATCTGGAAACACCATATATTTT
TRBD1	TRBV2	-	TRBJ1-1	CASHRQGNEAFF	TGTGCCAGCCACCGACAGGGGAATGAAGCTTTCTTT
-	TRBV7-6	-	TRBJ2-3	CASSLGPGLSTDTQYF	TGTGCCAGCAGCTTAGGCCCGGGTTTGTCCACAGATACGCAGTATTTT
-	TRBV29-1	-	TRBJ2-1	CSVEQGLGNEQFF	TGCAGCGTTGAACAGGGTCTAGGCAATGAGCAGTTCTTC
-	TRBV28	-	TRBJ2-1	CATAGLGGNEQFF	TGTGCCACTGCGGGACTTGGAGGCAATGAGCAGTTCTTC
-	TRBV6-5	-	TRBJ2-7	CASTVRTYSEQYF	TGTGCCAGCACCGTAAGGACTTATAGCGAGCAGTACTTC
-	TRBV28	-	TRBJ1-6	CASRALSYNSPLHF	TGTGCCAGCAGGGCCTTGTCCTATAATTCACCCCTCCACTTT
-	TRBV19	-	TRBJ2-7	CASGTTGSYEQYF	TGTGCCAGTGGAACAACAGGGAGCTACGAGCAGTACTTC
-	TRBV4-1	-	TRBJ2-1	CASSQDRVLALSSYNEQFF	TGCGCCAGCAGCCAAGATCGGGTATTAGCCCTCTCCTCCTACAATGAGCAGTTCTTC
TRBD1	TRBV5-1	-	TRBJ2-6	CASSLTGVLQSSGANVLTF	TGCGCCAGCAGCTTGACAGGGGTTTTACAAAGCTCTGGGGCCAACGTCCTGACTTTC
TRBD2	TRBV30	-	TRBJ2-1	CAWSAQGLAGERAEQFF	TGTGCCTGGAGCGCCCAGGGACTAGCGGGAGAAAGGGCTGAGCAGTTCTTC
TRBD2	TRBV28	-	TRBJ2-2	CASIRTREVGELFF	TGTGCCAGCATTCGGACTAGAGAGGTCGGGGAGCTGTTTTTT
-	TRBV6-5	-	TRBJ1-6	CASTSRGAQSLHF	TGTGCCAGCACCTCCCGGGGGGCTCAATCCCTCCACTTT
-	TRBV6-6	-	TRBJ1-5	CASSYGGSGQPQHF	TGTGCCAGCAGTTACGGGGGCTCTGGGCAGCCCCAGCATTTT
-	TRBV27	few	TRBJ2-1	CASSFSSGEVNNEQFF	TGTGCCAGCAGTTTTTCTTCCGGAGAGGTTAACAATGAGCAGTTCTTC
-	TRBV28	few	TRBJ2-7	CASKGTFKYEQYF	TGTGCCAGCAAGGGGACTTTCAAATACGAGCAGTACTTC
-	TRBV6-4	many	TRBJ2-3	CASSERETDTQYF	TGTGCCAGCAGTGAGCGGGAAACAGATACGCAGTATTTT
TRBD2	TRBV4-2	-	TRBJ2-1	CASSQDLAPGAGGYNEQFF	TGTGCCAGCAGCCAAGATCTTGCCCCGGGGGCGGGAGGGTACAATGAGCAGTTCTTC
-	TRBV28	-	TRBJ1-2	CASSVPSSFYGYTF	TGTGCCAGCAGTGTCCCGTCCTCCTTCTATGGCTACACCTTC
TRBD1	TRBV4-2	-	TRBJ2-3	CASSQDDRGLRRDTQYF	TGTGCCAGCAGCCAAGACGACAGGGGTCTCCGAAGAGATACGCAGTATTTT
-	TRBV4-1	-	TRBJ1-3	CASSQQFSGNTIYF	TGCGCCAGCAGCCAACAGTTCTCTGGAAACACCATATATTTT
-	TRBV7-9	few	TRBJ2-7	CASTDSLSGEQYF	TGTGCCAGCACCGACTCTCTTTCTGGCGAGCAGTACTTC
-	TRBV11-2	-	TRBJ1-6	CASSLSRGGSPLHF	TGTGCCAGCAGCTTAAGTCGGGGTGGTTCACCCCTCCACTTT
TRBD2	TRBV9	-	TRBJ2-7	CASSDSRSGTSGRADITEQYF	TGTGCCAGCAGCGACAGTCGCTCCGGGACTAGCGGGAGGGCCGATATTACCGAGCAGTACTTC
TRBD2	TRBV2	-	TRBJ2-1	CASTGGLAGNKDNEQFF	TGTGCCAGCACCGGAGGACTAGCGGGAAACAAAGACAATGAGCAGTTCTTC
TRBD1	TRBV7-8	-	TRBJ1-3	CASSSFEGTAASGNTIYF	TGTGCCAGCAGCTCATTTGAAGGGACAGCGGCTTCTGGAAACACCATATATTTT
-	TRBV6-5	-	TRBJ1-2	CASIPTKTDHRGYTF	TGTGCCAGCATCCCAACGAAGACAGACCATAGGGGCTACACCTTC
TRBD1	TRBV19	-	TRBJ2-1	CASSIIWTGSNEQFF	TGTGCCAGTAGTATCATCTGGACAGGCTCAAATGAGCAGTTCTTC
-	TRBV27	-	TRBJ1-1	CASSLYDTSEAFF	TGTGCCAGCAGTTTGTATGATACCAGTGAAGCTTTCTTT
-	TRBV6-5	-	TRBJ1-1	CATNRGTEAFF	TGTGCCACCAACCGGGGAACTGAAGCTTTCTTT
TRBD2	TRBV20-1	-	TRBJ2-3	CSASTGGTTDTQYF	TGCAGTGCTAGTACGGGAGGAACCACAGATACGCAGTATTTT
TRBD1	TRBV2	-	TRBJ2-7	CASSKSWDSYEQYF	TGTGCCAGCAGTAAAAGTTGGGACAGCTACGAGCAGTACTTC
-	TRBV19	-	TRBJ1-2	CASSPGLSFYGYTF	TGTGCCAGTAGCCCGGGACTGTCCTTCTATGGCTACACCTTC
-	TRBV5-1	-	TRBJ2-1	CASSPQGNEQFF	TGCGCCAGCAGTCCTCAGGGTAATGAGCAGTTCTTC
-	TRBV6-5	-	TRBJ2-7	CASSYSGTGTSYEQYF	TGTGCCAGCAGTTACTCGGGCACCGGGACTTCCTACGAGCAGTACTTC
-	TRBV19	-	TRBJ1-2	CASSIGQGYGYTF	TGTGCCAGTAGTATTGGCCAGGGCTATGGCTACACCTTC